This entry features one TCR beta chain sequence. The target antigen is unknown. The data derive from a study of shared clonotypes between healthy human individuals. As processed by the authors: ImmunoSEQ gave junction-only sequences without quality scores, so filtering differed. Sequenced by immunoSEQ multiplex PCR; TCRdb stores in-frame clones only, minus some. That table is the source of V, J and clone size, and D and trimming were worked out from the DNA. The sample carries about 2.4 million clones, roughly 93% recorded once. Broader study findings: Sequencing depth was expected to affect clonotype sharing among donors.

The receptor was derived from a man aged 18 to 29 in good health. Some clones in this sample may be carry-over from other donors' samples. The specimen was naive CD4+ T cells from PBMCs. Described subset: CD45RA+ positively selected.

CDR3 sequence reads: CASSPMGGPGANVLTF. The DNA of the CDR3 is TGTGCCAGCAGTCCTATGGGTGGGCCCGGGGCCAACGTCCTGACTTTC. The genes are TRBV27 and TRBJ2-6; D is uncertain. The CDR3 covers 16 residues. Trimming pared 5 bases from V and 4 bases from J, leaving 15 bases between. CDR1 MNHEY and CDR2 SMNVEV come from the germline V gene (reference sequence).